This T cell receptor (beta chain) is from a study of shared clonotypes between healthy human individuals. Splitting of each subset's genomic DNA was done evenly across several immunoSEQ plates. Libraries were prepared by immunoSEQ multiplex PCR; TCRdb keeps only in-frame clonotypes and omits some of them. The sample shows approximately 460,000 clones, approximately 77% of them seen only once. Trimming took 0 bases from V and 5 from J, leaving 12 bases between them. Germline assignment: CDR1 SGHRS and CDR2 YFSETQ. This CDR3 spans 15 amino acids. This clone was seen only a few times. This TCR came from a woman between 40 and 50 years old in good health. Some clones in this sample may be carry-over from other donors' samples. The V and J genes are TRBV5-1 and TRBJ1-5; tentative D call: TRBD1 (6 bases). The sequenced sample consisted of PBMCs. The CDR3 DNA follows: TGCGCCAGCAGCTTGGATGCAGGGGATGATCAGCCCCAGCATTTT. It yields the protein CASSLDAGDDQPQHF.